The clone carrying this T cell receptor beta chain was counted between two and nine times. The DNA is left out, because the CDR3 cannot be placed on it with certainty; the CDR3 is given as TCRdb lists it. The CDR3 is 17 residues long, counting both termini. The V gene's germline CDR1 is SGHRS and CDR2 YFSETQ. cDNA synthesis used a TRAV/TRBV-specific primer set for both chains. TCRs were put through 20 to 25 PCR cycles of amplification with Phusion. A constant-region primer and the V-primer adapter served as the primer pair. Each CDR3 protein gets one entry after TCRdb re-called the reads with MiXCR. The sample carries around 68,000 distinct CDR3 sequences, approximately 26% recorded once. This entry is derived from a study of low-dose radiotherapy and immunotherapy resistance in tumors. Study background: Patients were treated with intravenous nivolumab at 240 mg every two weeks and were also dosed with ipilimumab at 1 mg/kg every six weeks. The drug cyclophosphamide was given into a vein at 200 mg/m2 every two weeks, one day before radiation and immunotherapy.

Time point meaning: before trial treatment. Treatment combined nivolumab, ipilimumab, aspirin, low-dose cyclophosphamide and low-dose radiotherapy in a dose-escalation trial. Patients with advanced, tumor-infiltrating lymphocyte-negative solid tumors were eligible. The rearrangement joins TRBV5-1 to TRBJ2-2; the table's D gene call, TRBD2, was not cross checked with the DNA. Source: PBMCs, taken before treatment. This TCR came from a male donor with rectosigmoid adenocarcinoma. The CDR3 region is CASSLARELDTGELFFF.